This T cell receptor beta chain was recovered during a study of control samples from healthy donors and cancer patients. V gave up 2 bases and J gave up 6 bases, with 6 bases separating them. Germline V lookup: CDR1 SEHNR, CDR2 FQNEAQ (reference sequence). The CDR3 covers 12 residues. Sequenced by immunoSEQ multiplex PCR; TCRdb stores in-frame clones only, minus some. The sample carries 95,000 to 150,000 clones, about 86% recorded once. V is TRBV7-9 and J is TRBJ2-3; D uncertain. The sequence came from a man between 25 and 39 years old in good health. The specimen sequenced was blood. In DNA form, the CDR3 reads TGTGCCAGCAGCTTACTGTCGGATACGCAGTATTTT. It encodes CASSLLSDTQYF.